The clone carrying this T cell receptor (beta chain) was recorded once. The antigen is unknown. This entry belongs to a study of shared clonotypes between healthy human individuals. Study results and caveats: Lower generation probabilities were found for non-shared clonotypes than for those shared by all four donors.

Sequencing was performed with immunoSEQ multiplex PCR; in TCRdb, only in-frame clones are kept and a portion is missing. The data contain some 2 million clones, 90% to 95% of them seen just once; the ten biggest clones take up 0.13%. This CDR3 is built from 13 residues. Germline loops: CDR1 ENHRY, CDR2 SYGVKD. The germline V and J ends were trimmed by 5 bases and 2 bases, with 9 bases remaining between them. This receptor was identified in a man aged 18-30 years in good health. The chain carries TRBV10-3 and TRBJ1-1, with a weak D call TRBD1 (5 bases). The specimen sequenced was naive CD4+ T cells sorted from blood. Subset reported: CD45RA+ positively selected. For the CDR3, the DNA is TGTGCCATCAGTCGGGGGACCAACACTGAAGCTTTCTTT. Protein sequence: CAISRGTNTEAFF.